The clone carrying this T cell receptor beta chain occurred once. Its antigen is not known. Time point denoted: week 35, safety follow-up. The study gave 300 ug of mutant IDH1 20-mer peptide per vaccine dose, with topical imiquimod. The data stem from a study of a mutant IDH1 vaccine in newly diagnosed glioma. Study summary: Week 35 was safety follow-up visit V12; week 47 was end-of-study visit V13.

Method: immunoSEQ multiplex PCR; TCRdb's copy keeps in-frame clones and lacks some. The sample holds tens of thousands of clones, about 88% seen once. Germline V gives CDR1 LGHNA, CDR2 YSLEER. The CDR3 length is 15 residues. Trimming removed 5 bases from V and 3 bases from J; junction bases left unmatched: 4. Whole-study results and caveats: The study observed vaccine-induced immune responses in 90% to 95% of patients.

The genes are TRBV4-3 and TRBJ2-1; 10 positions agree with TRBD1. This specimen was PBMCs, taken from a glioma patient whose treatment included an IDH1 peptide vaccine. This TCR was recovered from a woman aged 40 to 50 with glioma. The chain's CDR3 is CASSTDRGIYNEQFF. CDR3 coding DNA: TGCGCCAGCAGCACGGACAGGGGGATCTACAATGAGCAGTTCTTC.